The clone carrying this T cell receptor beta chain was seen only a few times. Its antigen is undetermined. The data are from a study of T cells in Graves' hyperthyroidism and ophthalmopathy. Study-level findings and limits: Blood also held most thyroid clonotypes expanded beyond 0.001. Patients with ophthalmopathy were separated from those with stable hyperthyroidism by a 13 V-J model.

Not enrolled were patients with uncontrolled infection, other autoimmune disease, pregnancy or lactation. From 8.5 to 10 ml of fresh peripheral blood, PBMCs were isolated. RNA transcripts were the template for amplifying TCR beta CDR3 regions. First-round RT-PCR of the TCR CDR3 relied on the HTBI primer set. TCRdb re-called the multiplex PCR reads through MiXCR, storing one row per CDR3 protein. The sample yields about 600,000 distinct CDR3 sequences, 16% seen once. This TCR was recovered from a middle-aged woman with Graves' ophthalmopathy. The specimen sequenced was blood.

The CDR3 protein is CASSPGQGNNSPLHF. Here the CDR3 DNA reads TGTGCCAGCAGCCCTGGACAGGGGAACAATTCACCCCTCCACTTT. This chain uses TRBV12-3 or TRBV12-4 with TRBJ1-6; 9 bases align to TRBD1. This CDR3 comprises 15 residues. V shed 6 bases and J 7 bases; nucleotides not matched to a gene: 7.